One sample yielded the 25 T cell receptor beta chains listed below, sequenced in a study of cytomegalovirus exposure and HLA in healthy donors. The PCR had 60 Vbeta and 13 Jbeta primers. Sequencing used immunoSEQ multiplex PCR; TCRdb keeps in-frame clones, though not all of them. The table includes 90,000 to 110,000 clones, less than 80% detected once. The material sequenced was PBMCs. All receptors derive from a man aged 25 to 40 in good health and CMV-seronegative.

For the CDR3, the DNA is TGTGCCAGCTCACCACCGGGACAGGCCCTCGTCGTGGCTGGAAACACCATATATTTT. This codes for CASSPPGQALVVAGNTIYF. The V gene is TRBV18, the J gene TRBJ1-3; 8 nucleotides line up with TRBD1. V shed 0 bases and J 2 bases; nucleotides not matched to a gene: 12. There are 19 residues in the CDR3. Germline values: CDR1 KGHSH, CDR2 LQKENI.

The V call is TRBV6-6, the J call TRBJ1-2, with 11 nucleotides matching TRBD1. The CDR3 length is 16 residues. Germline CDR1 and CDR2: MNHNY and SVGAGI (reference sequence). Unmatched junction bases numbered 11, after V lost 6 bases and J lost 5 bases. In nucleotides, the CDR3 is TGTGCCAGCAGACCGGGACAGGGGGTTTTCTTGTATGGCTACACCTTC. The encoded protein is CASRPGQGVFLYGYTF.

The chain combines TRBV2 with TRBJ2-2; D may be TRBD2 (6 bases). V was cut by 8 bases and J by 5 bases, with 15 bases left in between. CDR1 is SNHLY and CDR2 is FYNNEI in the germline V gene. The CDR3 covers 14 residues. The CDR3 protein is CASLREYMTGELFF. Written as DNA, the CDR3 is TGTGCCAGCCTCCGGGAGTACATGACCGGGGAGCTGTTTTTT.

This rearrangement joins TRBV10-3 to TRBJ2-5; 7 bases line up with TRBD2. CDR1 and CDR2 from the germline V gene are ENHRY and SYGVKD. The length of the CDR3 is 16 residues. Germline trimming cut 2 bases from V and 5 bases from J; bases unmatched to any gene: 11. CDR3 nucleotides: TGTGCCATCAGTGAGGGGAGGGAACGGCGGGCCGAGACCCAGTACTTC. Translated: CAISEGRERRAETQYF.

The chain links TRBV4-1 to TRBJ2-2; possibly TRBD1 for D (5 bases). Trimming stripped 3 bases from V and 6 bases from J, with 23 bases between. This CDR3 comprises 18 residues. Germline lookup yields CDR1 MGHRA and CDR2 YSYEKL. The CDR3 DNA reads as TGCGCCAGCAGCCAGATGGAGCACAGGAATTTAGGCTCCGGGGAGCTGTTTTTT. It is translated as CASSQMEHRNLGSGELFF.

The V call is TRBV4-1, the J call TRBJ2-5, with TRBD2 matching 9 bases. V lost 1 base to trimming and J lost 6 bases; unmatched junction nucleotides: 3. The CDR3 extends over 14 amino acids. From germline, CDR1 is MGHRA and CDR2 YSYEKL. The CDR3 spells CASSQGGGGQTQYF. Written as DNA, the CDR3 is TGCGCCAGCAGCCAAGGCGGGGGGGGACAGACCCAGTACTTC.

The chain couples TRBV7-9 to TRBJ2-7, with D hard to call. Germline-derived CDR1 and CDR2 are SEHNR and FQNEAQ (reference sequence). Trimming removed 5 bases from V and 5 bases from J, with 19 bases in between. CDR3 size: 15 residues. CDR3 in DNA: TGTGCCAGCAGCCCCGGCGGCCGCGTACTCGACGAGCAGTACTTC. It encodes CASSPGGRVLDEQYF.

The chain links TRBV28 to TRBJ2-7, with D tentatively TRBD1 (6 bases). The CDR3 extends over 13 amino acids. Between the trimmed V and J ends, which lost 1 base and 2 bases, there was a span of 6 bases. Germline-derived CDR1 and CDR2 are MDHEN and SYDVKM. CDR3 in amino acids: CASSLSGAYEQYF. In DNA, the CDR3 is TGTGCCAGCAGTTTATCAGGGGCCTACGAGCAGTACTTC.

The chain joins TRBV19 to TRBJ2-1; D is perhaps TRBD1 (6 bases). CDR3 length: 17 amino acids. Between the trimmed V and J ends, which lost 3 bases and 5 bases, there was a span of 20 bases. Germline-derived CDR1 and CDR2 are LNHDA and SQIVND (reference sequence). The CDR3 spells CASSIFWSGTPDNEQFF. The CDR3 bases are TGTGCCAGTAGTATTTTTTGGTCCGGGACACCCGACAATGAGCAGTTCTTC.

CDR3 residues: CATQAGTTSSYNEQFF. CDR3 sequence (DNA): TGTGCCACCCAAGCGGGAACCACGAGCTCCTACAATGAGCAGTTCTTC. The genes are TRBV5-4 and TRBJ2-1, with 7 bases identical to TRBD2. The V segment lost 9 bases and the J segment 0 bases; nucleotides outside the gene matches: 12. Looked up from germline, CDR1 is SGHNT and CDR2 is YYREEE (reference sequence). This CDR3 spans 16 amino acids. Using reference TRBV5-4 and TRBJ2-1 for the parts outside the CDR3, the full variable domain is ETGVTQSPTHLIKTRGQQVTLRCSSQSGHNTVSWYQQALGQGPQFIFQYYREEENGRGNFPPRFSGLQFPNYSSELNVNALELDDSALYLCATQAGTTSSYNEQFFGPGTRLTVL.

The chain couples TRBV4-3 to TRBJ1-4, with D maybe TRBD1 (5 bases). Trimming cost V 0 bases and J 3 bases, with 14 bases left between them. The CDR3 covers 17 residues. Germline V gene lookup returns CDR1 LGHNA and CDR2 YSLEER. The DNA for the CDR3 is TGCGCCAGCAGCCAAGATCGGACAAGAGCATCTAATGAAAAACTGTTTTTT. Residues: CASSQDRTRASNEKLFF.

V usage is TRBV19 and J usage is TRBJ2-7; the D gene is possibly TRBD1 (5 bases). The CDR3 is 15 residues long. Germline V gene sequence: CDR1 LNHDA, CDR2 SQIVND (reference sequence). Trimming took off 6 bases at V and 5 bases at J, with 20 bases between the two ends. In DNA form, the CDR3 reads TGTGCCAGTAGCAAGACAGCAGGGATAGCCAACGAGCAGTACTTC. Translation: CASSKTAGIANEQYF.

The chain couples TRBV9 to TRBJ1-2, with D perhaps TRBD1 (5 bases). The CDR3 extends over 15 amino acids. Germline lookup yields CDR1 SGDLS and CDR2 YYNGEE. The V and J ends lost 0 bases and 2 bases respectively, with 11 bases between them. CDR3 sequence (DNA): TGTGCCAGCAGCGTAGGGCAGGGCCCCAACTATGGCTACACCTTC. Its translation is CASSVGQGPNYGYTF.

This clone was observed once. The chain joins TRBV29-1 to TRBJ1-2; D is unresolved. Looked up from germline, CDR1 is SQVTM and CDR2 is ANQGSEA. The CDR3 contains 13 residues. Trimming removed 2 bases at V and 1 base at J, with 8 bases between. Here the CDR3 reads CSVESGVNYGYTF. The CDR3 bases are TGCAGCGTTGAAAGCGGCGTTAACTATGGCTACACCTTC.

The rearrangement joins TRBV10-3 to TRBJ2-4; 9 bases map to TRBD1. V shed 2 bases and J 6 bases; nucleotides not matched to a gene: 8. This CDR3 comprises 16 residues. CDR1 is ENHRY, CDR2 SYGVKD, per germline. CDR3 residues: CAISEADRGSINIQYF. As DNA, the CDR3 is TGTGCCATCAGTGAGGCGGACAGGGGTTCCATAAACATTCAGTACTTC.

This clone was seen only once. The chain joins TRBV6-1 to TRBJ2-7, with D unclear. Per the germline V gene, CDR1 is MNHNS and CDR2 is SASEGT. Trimming took 2 bases from V and 0 from J, leaving 14 bases between them. This CDR3 is 16 amino acids long. The CDR3 DNA reads TGTGCCAGCAGTGAACTTGGGCAGGTGATCTCCTACGAGCAGTACTTC. Translated: CASSELGQVISYEQYF.

V and J are TRBV9 and TRBJ2-3; D might be TRBD1 (5 bases). The V gene's germline CDR1 is SGDLS and CDR2 YYNGEE. CDR3 length equals 16 residues. Trimming cost V 0 bases and J 1 base, with 12 bases left between them. The CDR3 is CASSVGAGIGTDTQYF. CDR3 nucleotide sequence: TGTGCCAGCAGCGTAGGGGCAGGGATTGGCACAGATACGCAGTATTTT.

The table lists this clone with a few counts. The CDR3 reads CASSALMRDTGELFF. CDR3 nucleotides: TGTGCCAGCAGCGCCCTGATGCGGGACACCGGGGAGCTGTTTTTT. V usage is TRBV9 and J usage is TRBJ2-2; D may be TRBD2 (5 bases). In germline, CDR1 is SGDLS, CDR2 YYNGEE. Trimming took 3 bases from V and 3 from J, leaving 12 bases between them. The CDR3 is made up of 15 amino acids. Full variable domain (outside the CDR3, taken from reference TRBV9 and TRBJ2-2): DSGVTQTPKHLITATGQRVTLRCSPRSGDLSVYWYQQSLDQGLQFLIQYYNGEERAKGNILERFSAQQFPDLHSELNLSSLELGDSALYFCASSALMRDTGELFFGEGSRLTVL.

The rearrangement links TRBV5-6 to TRBJ1-2; D remains ambiguous. CDR1 is SGHDT, CDR2 YYEEEE, per germline. V was cut by 5 bases and J by 2 bases, with 19 bases left in between. CDR3 size: 16 residues. DNA for the CDR3: TGTGCCAGCAGTCGACCGAGATCTAGCGGAAACTATGGCTACACCTTC. This codes for CASSRPRSSGNYGYTF.

CDR3 in DNA: TGTGCCAGCAGCAGCGGGACCGCGGGAGGAAACACCATATATTTT. The encoded protein is CASSSGTAGGNTIYF. This chain links TRBV11-2 with TRBJ1-3; weak D call: TRBD1 (5 bases). With 5 bases removed from V and 4 bases from J, the gap between germline ends came to 15 bases. CDR1 is SGHAT, CDR2 FQNNGV, per germline. This CDR3 is 15 amino acids long.

This clone was observed a handful of times. The chain couples TRBV30 to TRBJ2-1; the match to TRBD2 covers 10 bases. Germline loops: CDR1 GTSNPN, CDR2 SVGIG (reference sequence). The CDR3 loop spans 16 amino acids. After removal of 4 bases from V and 7 bases from J, the junction contained 13 bases not matched to a gene. The chain's CDR3 is CAWIRIRASGSNEQFF. The CDR3 DNA sequence: TGTGCCTGGATTAGAATCAGGGCTAGCGGGAGTAATGAGCAGTTCTTC.

This clone has a single count. J is TRBJ1-5 and V is TRBV30; no reliable D call. The CDR3 spans 13 residues. The germline gives CDR1 GTSNPN, CDR2 SVGIG (reference sequence). V dropped 3 bases and J dropped 7 bases, with 13 bases sitting between them. CDR3: CAWSFFRGQPQHF. As DNA, the CDR3 is TGTGCCTGGAGCTTTTTCCGAGGGCAGCCCCAGCATTTT. Looking up the rest from reference TRBV30 and TRBJ1-5 gives the full variable domain: SQTIHQWPATLVQPVGSPLSLECTVEGTSNPNLYWYRQAAGRGLQLLFYSVGIGQISSEVPQNLSASRPQDRQFILSSKKLLLSDSGFYLCAWSFFRGQPQHFGDGTRLSIL.

The chain is built from TRBV4-3 and TRBJ2-5; TRBD1 aligns across 7 bases. The better agreement between TRBJ2-7 and the DNA end casts doubt on the J call. Germline V gene sequence: CDR1 LGHNA, CDR2 YSLEER. The CDR3 is made up of 15 amino acids. This chain's CDR3 is CASSQDYRGYSEQYF. The CDR3 DNA sequence: TGCGCCAGCAGCCAAGATTACAGGGGTTACTCCGAGCAGTACTTC.

The chain recombines TRBV10-2 with TRBJ1-5; the match to TRBD1 covers 8 bases. The CDR3 consists of 15 residues. Looked up from germline, CDR1 is WSHSY and CDR2 is SAAADI. J was trimmed by 7 bases and V by 2 bases; bases with no gene match: 7. The CDR3 nucleotides are TGCGCCAGCAGTGAGGACAGGGGAGTAGTGCAGCCCCAGCATTTT. Its protein product is CASSEDRGVVQPQHF.

The CDR3 is CASSLEEQGDYGYTF. The CDR3 region has the DNA TGTGCCAGCAGCTTAGAAGAACAGGGCGACTATGGCTACACCTTC. V gene TRBV7-8 combines with J gene TRBJ1-2; weak D call: TRBD1 (6 bases). The V end was cut by 1 base, the J end by 3 bases, with 12 bases between. There are 15 residues in the CDR3. Germline V gives CDR1 SGHVS, CDR2 FQNEAQ.